This TCR beta chain was captured in a study of blood T cells in healthy people across ages (dated by TCRdb to the mid-2010s). For the study in its entirety: In model experiments, roughly one uniquely barcoded TCR beta cDNA molecule per two T cells was captured by template switching. Using the same blood draw, the study looked at two additional independent replicas of 1 million unique cDNA reads for two donors, one aged 18 to 30 and the other aged 80 or older. To avoid experimental bias, donors of different ages were distributed randomly across sequencing lanes. The study measured age-related changes in TCR beta repertoire diversity using deep sequencing normalized with unique cDNA molecular identifiers. Donors were grouped into four age groups: young (average 16 years), middle-aged (under 40), aged (approximately 67) and long-lived (over 80). Overall study results and their limits: As age increased, observed TCR beta diversity per million T cells dropped in a roughly linear way, and a significant reduction was already evident by age 40. Observed TCR beta diversity correlated strongly with the percentage of naive T cells measured by flow cytometry. Donor CMV infection status was unknown, potentially confounding age-related changes in expanded clonotypes. Total diversity estimates from one million sequenced T cells were considered lower bounds and underestimates. Bulk unsorted PBMC profiling prevented conclusive comparison of naive and antigen-experienced compartments. Compared with the aged group, more naive CD4+ T cells, fewer expanded clones and increased TCR diversity were shown by the long-lived group, suggesting age selection.

Donors were under 40 systemically healthy Caucasian individuals from Russia aged 6 to 90 years. Around 10 milliliters of peripheral blood were collected from each donor into EDTA-treated Vacutainer tubes. Ficoll-Paque density-gradient centrifugation was used to isolate PBMCs, with at least 7 million obtained per sample. Trizol reagent was used to extract total RNA from the PBMCs, yielding at least 5 micrograms per sample. The percentages of naive CD45RAhigh/CD27high T cells were determined by flow cytometry on a PBMC aliquot from every donor. Preparation of the library involved 5' RACE. The run used an Illumina HiSeq 2500. A second PCR of 7 to 11 cycles was performed with a sample-barcoded 5' primer and a J-beta primer mix. A unique molecular identifier was introduced onto each TCR beta cDNA molecule by a template-switch 5' adaptor carrying 12 random nucleotides. Each sample yielded at least 2.5 million CDR3-containing paired-end reads. First-strand cDNA was synthesized from all RNA with the Mint cDNA synthesis kit, primed by a TRBC-specific oligonucleotide. After uracil-DNA glycosylase treatment, a first 18-cycle PCR used universal primers M1SS and BC2_uni_R on all cDNA. From the authors' description of their analysis: For normalization, 1 million high-quality reads were randomly selected from each sample, with every read carrying a distinct molecular identifier. Reads with shared molecular identifiers were discarded instead of being binned into consensus sequences. MiTCR, set to a Q25 quality threshold and the strictest error-elimination algorithm, was used for CDR3 identification, clonotype clustering and error correction. A nonparametric unseen species model with Euler transformation was used to estimate lower-bound total TCR beta diversity. The public reads were quality trimmed at Q25 with fastp and then assembled into clones with MiXCR by TCRdb, keeping productive beta chains. One record per CDR3 amino acid sequence lists the most common genes and DNA. The V and J calls reflect TCRdb's pipeline rather than the authors' work. This sample gives fewer than 800,000 distinct CDR3 sequences in total; approximately 49% of them show up just once. Clones ranked in the top ten supply roughly 31% of the sample.

About this clonotype: Its antigen specificity is not known. No base quality values were provided; no much bigger clone lies one nucleotide off.

V and J are truncated by 0 bases and 3 bases respectively, leaving an intervening sequence of 9 bases. Measured from the cysteine to the phenylalanine, the CDR3 is 14 residues long. The sequence is cut down to CDR3 DNA, 42 bases in frame from base 1. From the germline V gene, CDR1 is MGHRA and CDR2 is YSYEKL. This sequence uses TRBV4-1 and TRBJ2-7; the D element could tentatively be TRBD1 or TRBD2, as 5 bases agree for each. The receptor comes from a woman aged 60-75 years in good health. The sequenced sample was blood. This receptor has the CDR3 CASSQELGVYEQYF. The DNA sequence is given as TGCGCCAGCAGCCAAGAACTGGGGGTCTACGAGCAGTACTTC.